Following are 21 T cell receptor beta chains from one sample sequenced in a study of T cells in Graves' hyperthyroidism and ophthalmopathy. Amplification of TCR beta CDR3 regions was performed using RNA transcripts as template. First-round RT-PCR targeting the TCR CDR3 was performed with the HTBI primer set. TCRdb reanalysed the multiplex PCR reads using MiXCR and keeps one entry per CDR3 protein. Of around 300,000 distinct CDR3 sequences in the sample, roughly 14% were seen once. Material: blood. These receptors were taken from a woman in her 30s with Graves' hyperthyroidism.

This clonotype was counted a single time. The chain links TRBV14 to TRBJ2-1; a possible D gene is TRBD2 (6 bases). This CDR3 is built from 13 residues. V was shortened by 1 base and J by 10 bases, with 11 bases between the two germline ends. Germline CDR1 reads SGHDN; CDR2 reads FVKESK. CDR3 loop: CASSQAAGGEQFF. In DNA form, the CDR3 reads TGTGCCAGCAGCCAAGCTGCAGGAGGGGAGCAGTTCTTC.

This clonotype came up many times. This chain connects TRBV20-1 to TRBJ2-3, with a possible D match to TRBD1 (6 bases). V lost 5 bases, J lost 0 bases, and 18 bases lay in between. The CDR3 covers 16 residues. Per the germline V gene, CDR1 is DFQATT and CDR2 is SNEGSKA (reference sequence). The CDR3 loop reads CSADEDRPRSTDTQYF. CDR3 nucleotides: TGCAGTGCTGACGAAGACAGGCCGCGCAGCACAGATACGCAGTATTTT.

This clonotype was picked up many times. The gene calls are TRBV3-1 and TRBJ1-2, with TRBD1 matching over 7 bases. Germline CDR1 is LGHDT and CDR2 is YNNKEL (reference sequence). CDR3 length equals 14 residues. Unmatched junction bases numbered 8, after V lost 3 bases and J lost 7 bases. CDR3 sequence reads: CASSQKTGWGGYTF. CDR3 in DNA: TGTGCCAGCAGCCAGAAGACAGGGTGGGGTGGCTACACCTTC.

J is TRBJ2-1 and V is TRBV28, with 7 bases aligning to TRBD2. The ends lost 2 bases at V and 6 bases at J; junction bases unmatched: 13. This CDR3 has 17 residues. CDR1 is MDHEN, CDR2 SYDVKM, per germline. For the CDR3, the DNA is TGTGCCAGCAGTTTACCCCTCCTAGCGGTGGACGGCAATGAGCAGTTCTTC. Its translation is CASSLPLLAVDGNEQFF.

There are many counts of this clonotype. This chain links TRBV2 with TRBJ2-1, with TRBD2 as a possible D gene (5 bases). V was shortened by 6 bases and J by 11 bases, with 11 bases between the two germline ends. The CDR3 length is 11 residues. CDR1 is SNHLY, CDR2 FYNNEI, per germline. Here the CDR3 reads CASSPEAQQFF. CDR3 sequence (DNA): TGTGCCAGCAGCCCGGAGGCCCAGCAGTTCTTC.

This clonotype appeared a few times. The chain has TRBV20-1 and TRBJ2-3, with 12 bases matching TRBD2. Trimming took 3 bases from V and 5 from J; bases not matched to a gene: 9. The germline V gene encodes CDR1 DFQATT and CDR2 SNEGSKA (reference sequence). This CDR3 region has 16 residues. CDR3 region: CSARGTTSGRLDTQYF. The DNA of the CDR3 is TGCAGTGCTAGGGGAACGACTAGCGGGAGATTAGATACGCAGTATTTT.

The CDR3 bases are TGTGCCAGCAGTACCAGGAGAGGACAGGGATTGGATCAGCCCCAGCATTTT. It yields the protein CASSTRRGQGLDQPQHF. This chain uses TRBV28 with TRBJ1-5; 8 positions agree with TRBD1. Looked up from germline, CDR1 is MDHEN and CDR2 is SYDVKM. Trimming took 5 bases from V and 5 from J; bases not matched to a gene: 14. The CDR3 covers 17 residues.

This clonotype was seen many times. The chain is built from TRBV6-1 and TRBJ2-1; TRBD2 agrees at 11 bases. CDR3 length: 17 residues. CDR1 and CDR2 (germline): MNHNS, SASEGT. J gave up 0 bases and V 8 bases, and 9 bases lay outside the gene matches. The CDR3 reads CASVRLAGGTSYNEQFF. The CDR3 nucleotides read TGTGCCAGCGTAAGGCTAGCGGGAGGTACCTCCTACAATGAGCAGTTCTTC.

This clonotype was seen a few times. The chain recombines TRBV19 with TRBJ2-7, with D perhaps being TRBD1 or TRBD2 (5 bases each). The ends were cut back, 11 bases at V and 3 bases at J, with 14 bases in the middle. Per germline, CDR1 LNHDA and CDR2 SQIVND (reference sequence). The CDR3 spans 12 residues. CDR3 nucleotide sequence: TGTGCCCGTTCCCGGGACGTCTACGAGCAGTACTTC. It yields the protein CARSRDVYEQYF. Complete variable domain (other parts from reference TRBV19 and TRBJ2-7): DGGITQSPKYLFRKEGQNVTLSCEQNLNHDAMYWYRQDPGQGLRLIYYSQIVNDFQKGDIAEGYSVSREKKESFPLTVTSAQKNPTAFYLCARSRDVYEQYFGPGTRLTVT.

The chain combines TRBV10-3 with TRBJ2-5, with D uncertain. The CDR3 sequence is 13 residues long. Per germline, CDR1 ENHRY and CDR2 SYGVKD. Trimming took 2 bases from V and 7 from J, leaving 11 bases between them. DNA of the CDR3: TGTGCCATCAGTGAGGCGCTAGAAGGGACCCAGTACTTC. Amino acids: CAISEALEGTQYF.

This clonotype was observed many times. The chain couples TRBV12-3 or TRBV12-4 to TRBJ2-2; D remains unclear. V lost 6 bases to trimming and J lost 4 bases, with 6 bases between them. The CDR3 totals 12 residues. CDR3 loop: CASRVGTGELFF. In DNA form, the CDR3 reads TGTGCCAGCAGGGTTGGCACCGGGGAGCTGTTTTTT.

This clonotype has at least ten counts. This chain links TRBV27 with TRBJ1-5, with D uncertain. The CDR3 has 13 amino acids. Germline CDR1 reads MNHEY; CDR2 reads SMNVEV (reference sequence). Trimming took 6 bases from V and 0 from J, leaving 6 bases between them. The CDR3: CASSKYSNQPQHF. CDR3 nucleotide sequence: TGTGCCAGCAGCAAATATAGCAATCAGCCCCAGCATTTT.

This clonotype has ten or more counts. The chain has TRBV5-1 and TRBJ2-2, with 9 bases fitting TRBD2. The V segment lost 6 bases and the J segment 6 bases; nucleotides outside the gene matches: 21. The germline CDR1 and CDR2 sequences are SGHRS and YFSETQ. This CDR3 spans 19 amino acids. The CDR3 nucleotides are TGCGCCAGCAAGAGGCCGAGACTAGCGGAAGACGCGGAGGCCGGGGAGCTGTTTTTT. Its translation is CASKRPRLAEDAEAGELFF. Together with reference TRBV5-1 and TRBJ2-2, the CDR3 gives the full variable domain: KAGVTQTPRYLIKTRGQQVTLSCSPISGHRSVSWYQQTPGQGLQFLFEYFSETQRNKGNFPGRFSGRQFSNSRSEMNVSTLELGDSALYLCASKRPRLAEDAEAGELFFGEGSRLTVL.

This clonotype occurred once. V is TRBV19 and J is TRBJ2-6; the match to TRBD1 covers 9 bases. The CDR3 spans 18 residues. Germline CDR1 LNHDA, CDR2 SQIVND (reference sequence). With 3 bases clipped from V and 2 bases from J, the junction kept 8 bases outside the gene matches. The chain's CDR3 is CASSIGTGIIAGANVLTF. The CDR3 nucleotides are TGTGCCAGTAGTATCGGGACAGGGATAATCGCTGGGGCCAACGTCCTGACTTTC.

This clonotype was picked up many times. The J gene is TRBJ1-2, the V gene TRBV15, with D tentatively TRBD1 (6 bases). The CDR3 extends over 13 amino acids. In germline, CDR1 is LNHNV, CDR2 YYDKDF (reference sequence). Trimming pared 5 bases from V and 0 bases from J, leaving 7 bases between. The CDR3 DNA reads TGTGCCACCAGCGGACAGCCTAACTATGGCTACACCTTC. This translates into CATSGQPNYGYTF.

This clonotype was observed at least ten times. The chain is built from TRBV25-1 and TRBJ1-2, with D perhaps TRBD1 (5 bases). CDR3 size: 13 residues. Germline values: CDR1 MGHDK, CDR2 SYGVNS. The V end was cut by 3 bases, the J end by 3 bases, with 8 bases between. DNA of the CDR3: TGTGCCAGCAGTGATGGGGGTTACTATGGCTACACCTTC. It codes for CASSDGGYYGYTF.

This clonotype was seen ten or more times. The genes are TRBV12-3 or TRBV12-4 and TRBJ1-5; the D gene is possibly TRBD1 (6 bases). Trimming cost V 5 bases and J 0 bases, with 11 bases left between them. The CDR3 length is 15 residues. The CDR3 sequence is CASSVYRDSNQPQHF. DNA for the CDR3: TGTGCCAGCAGTGTCTACAGGGATAGCAATCAGCCCCAGCATTTT.

The gene calls are TRBV5-1 and TRBJ1-1; 7 bases agree with TRBD1. J was trimmed by 0 bases and V by 6 bases; bases with no gene match: 8. This CDR3 contains 15 residues. From germline, CDR1 is SGHRS and CDR2 YFSETQ. CDR3 DNA sequence: TGCGCCAGCAAGGATCTGACAGGGATGAACACTGAAGCTTTCTTT. It specifies CASKDLTGMNTEAFF.

The CDR3 loop is CASSSNRYRETQYF. For the CDR3, the DNA is TGTGCCAGCAGTTCAAACCGGTATAGGGAGACCCAGTACTTC. The chain couples TRBV6-1 to TRBJ2-5, with D unresolved. Germline CDR1 and CDR2: MNHNS and SASEGT. The CDR3 extends over 14 amino acids. Trimming took 5 bases from V and 5 from J, leaving 15 bases between them.

The gene calls are TRBV29-1 and TRBJ2-3, with D perhaps matching TRBD1 (6 bases). CDR3 length equals 14 residues. V lost 6 bases and J 2 bases, leaving 15 bases between the germline ends. The germline V gene encodes CDR1 SQVTM and CDR2 ANQGSEA. As DNA, the CDR3 is TGCAGCGTCCGAGACAGGCCGACCACAGATACGCAGTATTTT. Amino acid sequence: CSVRDRPTTDTQYF.

The J gene is TRBJ2-5, the V gene TRBV20-1, with D tentatively TRBD1 or TRBD2 (5 bases each). The V and J ends lost 6 bases and 2 bases respectively, with 16 bases between them. The length of the CDR3 is 14 residues. From germline, CDR1 is DFQATT and CDR2 SNEGSKA (reference sequence). CDR3 sequence reads: CSALRGVGQETQYF. The DNA for the CDR3 is TGCAGTGCCCTTAGGGGAGTAGGACAAGAGACCCAGTACTTC.